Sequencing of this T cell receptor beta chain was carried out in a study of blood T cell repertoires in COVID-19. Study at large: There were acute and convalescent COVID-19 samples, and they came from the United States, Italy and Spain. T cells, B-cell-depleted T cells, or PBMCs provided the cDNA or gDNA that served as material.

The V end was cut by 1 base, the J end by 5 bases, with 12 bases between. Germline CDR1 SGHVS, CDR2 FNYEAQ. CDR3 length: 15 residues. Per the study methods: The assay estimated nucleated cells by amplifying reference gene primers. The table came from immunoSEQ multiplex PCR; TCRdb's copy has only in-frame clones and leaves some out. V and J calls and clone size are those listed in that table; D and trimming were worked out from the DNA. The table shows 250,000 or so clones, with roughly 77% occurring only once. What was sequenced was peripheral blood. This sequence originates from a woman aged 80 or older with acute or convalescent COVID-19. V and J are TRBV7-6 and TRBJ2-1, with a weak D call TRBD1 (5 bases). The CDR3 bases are TGTGCCAGCAGCTTAGGCCACCTGACAGACAATGAGCAGTTCTTC. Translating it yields CASSLGHLTDNEQFF.